The T cell receptor beta chain described here comes from a study of shared clonotypes between healthy human individuals. The study's findings and limits: Of the naive CD4 clonotypes, about 5% were shared across a few donors. Lower generation probabilities were found for non-shared clonotypes than for those shared by all four donors. Across subsets, estimated richness was generally greater for naive than for memory populations.

Terminally differentiated effector memory CD45RA+ cells were left out of the naive CD8 fraction, which was CD45RO-negative and positively selected for CCR7. Note on this clone: Its antigen is unknown.

The CDR3 runs 16 residues. J lost 2 bases, V lost 2 bases, and 7 bases had no gene match. Germline values: CDR1 MNHEY, CDR2 SMNVEV (reference sequence). Sequencing was performed with immunoSEQ multiplex PCR; in TCRdb, only in-frame clones are kept and a portion is missing. The data contain roughly 2.1 million clones, 93% of them singletons. This TCR was sampled from a man between 18 and 29 years old in good health. Some clones in this sample may be carry-over from other donors' samples. The chain carries TRBV27 and TRBJ2-3; TRBD1 matches at 7 bases. The specimen was naive CD8+ T cells from PBMCs. CDR3 residues: CASSLMTGKATDTQYF. Written as DNA, the CDR3 is TGTGCCAGCAGTTTAATGACAGGGAAGGCCACAGATACGCAGTATTTT.